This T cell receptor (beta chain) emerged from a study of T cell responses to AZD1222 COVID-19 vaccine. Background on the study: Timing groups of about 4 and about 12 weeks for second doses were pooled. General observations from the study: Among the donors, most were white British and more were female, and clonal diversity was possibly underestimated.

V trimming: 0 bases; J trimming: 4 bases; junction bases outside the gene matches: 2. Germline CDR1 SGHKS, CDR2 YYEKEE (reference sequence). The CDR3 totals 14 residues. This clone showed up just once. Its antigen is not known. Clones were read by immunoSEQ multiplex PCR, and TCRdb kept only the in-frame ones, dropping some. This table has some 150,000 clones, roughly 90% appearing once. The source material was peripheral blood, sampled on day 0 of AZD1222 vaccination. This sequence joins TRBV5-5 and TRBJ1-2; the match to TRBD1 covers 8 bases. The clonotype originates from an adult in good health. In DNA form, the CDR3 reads TGTGCCAGCAGCTTGGAAGACAGGGGCTATGGCTACACCTTC. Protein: CASSLEDRGYGYTF.